The sequence of this T cell receptor beta chain was determined in a study of human T cells and chemical hapten exposure. Using its own MiXCR run on the RACE reads, TCRdb lists one record per CDR3 protein. This sample yields around 52,000 distinct CDR3 sequences, of which approximately 9.3% are seen a single time; about an eighth belongs to the top ten. In this sample, this clonotype turned up many times. Regarding time point: patch test 1, 2 weeks after DPC sensitization. Treatment denoted: therapeutic diphenylcyclopropenone sensitization with weekly scalp DPC. The source was whole blood, collected in connection with sensitization to the hapten diphenylcyclopropenone (DPC). The clonotype was recovered from a woman aged 40 to 49 with alopecia areata. Some clones in this sample may be carry-over from other donors' samples.

This chain's CDR3 is CSVSTGAGVSQPQHF. CDR3 DNA: TGCAGCGTCTCGACAGGGGCAGGGGTGAGTCAGCCCCAGCATTTT. The rearrangement uses TRBV29-1 and TRBJ1-5; 8 nucleotides align to TRBD1. V trimming: 6 bases; J trimming: 6 bases; junction bases outside the gene matches: 13. The germline gives CDR1 SQVTM, CDR2 ANQGSEA. This CDR3 has 15 residues.